This TCR beta chain is drawn from a study of CD8 T cells in Susac syndrome. This CDR3 contains 17 residues. CDR1 is PRHDT and CDR2 is FYEKMQ in the germline V gene (reference sequence). The junction had 10 bases not matched to a gene; V was cut back by 5 bases and J by 3 bases. The TEMRA cells underwent FACS enrichment, while the CD8+ and CD4+ T cells underwent negative isolation. About 0.5 to 1 ug RNA was reverse transcribed with random hexamers. One entry per CDR3 protein results from TCRdb running MiXCR on the immunoSEQ multiplex PCR reads. This sample has around 130,000 distinct CDR3 sequences, with approximately 79% found just once.

The receptor was isolated from a human donor with multiple sclerosis. The sequencing input was CD8+ T cells from PBMCs. The chain employs TRBV13 and TRBJ1-2, with TRBD1 identical over 12 bases. The DNA of the CDR3 is TGTGCCAGCAGCCTCGGGACAGGGGGCCTTGCATACTATGGCTACACCTTC. Residues: CASSLGTGGLAYYGYTF.